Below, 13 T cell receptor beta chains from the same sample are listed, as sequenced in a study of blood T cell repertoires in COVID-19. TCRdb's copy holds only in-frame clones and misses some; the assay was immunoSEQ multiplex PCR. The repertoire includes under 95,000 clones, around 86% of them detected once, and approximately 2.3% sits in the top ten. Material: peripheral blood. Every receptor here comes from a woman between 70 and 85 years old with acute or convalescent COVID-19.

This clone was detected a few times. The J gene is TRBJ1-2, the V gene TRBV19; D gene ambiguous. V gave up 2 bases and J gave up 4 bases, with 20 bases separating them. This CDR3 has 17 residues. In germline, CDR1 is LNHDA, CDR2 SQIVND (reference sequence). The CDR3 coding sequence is TGTGCCAGTAGTATATGGAGGCGGGATTGGTCTCTCTATGGCTACACCTTC. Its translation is CASSIWRRDWSLYGYTF.

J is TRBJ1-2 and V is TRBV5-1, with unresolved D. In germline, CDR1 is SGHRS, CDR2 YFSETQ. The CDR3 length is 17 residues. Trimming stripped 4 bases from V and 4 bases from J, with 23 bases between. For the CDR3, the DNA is TGCGCCAGCAGCCCGAATTCGATGGAGGGTATGATCTATGGCTACACCTTC. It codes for CASSPNSMEGMIYGYTF.

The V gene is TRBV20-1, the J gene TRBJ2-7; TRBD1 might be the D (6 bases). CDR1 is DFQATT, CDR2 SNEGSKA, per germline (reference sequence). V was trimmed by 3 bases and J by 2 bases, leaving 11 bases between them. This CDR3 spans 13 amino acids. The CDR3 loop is CSASFEGAYEQYF. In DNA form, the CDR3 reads TGCAGTGCTAGTTTCGAGGGGGCCTACGAGCAGTACTTC.

The CDR3 protein is CASSVAPGTSGGVDTQYF. CDR3 nucleotide sequence: TGTGCCAGCAGCGTCGCGCCAGGGACTAGCGGGGGAGTAGATACGCAGTATTTT. V gene TRBV9 combines with J gene TRBJ2-3; 14 positions match TRBD2. The CDR3 spans 18 residues. The V and J ends lost 2 bases and 5 bases, in that order; junction bases with no gene match: 10. The germline CDR1 and CDR2 sequences are SGDLS and YYNGEE.

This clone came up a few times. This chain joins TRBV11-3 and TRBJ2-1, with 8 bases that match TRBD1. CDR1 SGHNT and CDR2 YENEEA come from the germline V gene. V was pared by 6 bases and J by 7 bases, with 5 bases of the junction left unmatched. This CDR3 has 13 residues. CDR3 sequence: CASRPTGANEQFF. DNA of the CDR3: TGTGCCAGCAGGCCGACAGGGGCTAATGAGCAGTTCTTC.

CDR3 coding DNA: TGTGCCACCTCTCTTTCTTACGAGCAGTACTTC. Its translation: CATSLSYEQYF. The V gene is TRBV7-9, the J gene TRBJ2-7; D unresolved. The germline V gene encodes CDR1 SEHNR and CDR2 FQNEAQ (reference sequence). The V end was cut by 10 bases, the J end by 4 bases, with 11 bases between. The CDR3 has 11 residues.

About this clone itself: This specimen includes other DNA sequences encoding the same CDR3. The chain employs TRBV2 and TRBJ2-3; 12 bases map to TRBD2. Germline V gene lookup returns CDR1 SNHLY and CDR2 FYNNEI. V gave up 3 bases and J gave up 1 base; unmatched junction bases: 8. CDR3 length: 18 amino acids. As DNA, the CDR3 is TGTGCCAGCAGTGACGGTCTAGCGGGGGGGCGAGGCACAGATACGCAGTATTTT. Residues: CASSDGLAGGRGTDTQYF.

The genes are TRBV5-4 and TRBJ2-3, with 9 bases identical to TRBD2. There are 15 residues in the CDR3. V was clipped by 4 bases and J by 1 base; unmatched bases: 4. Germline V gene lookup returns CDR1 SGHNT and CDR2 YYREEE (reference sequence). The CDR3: CASSLAGRGTDTQYF. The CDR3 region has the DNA TGTGCCAGCAGCCTAGCGGGGAGGGGCACAGATACGCAGTATTTT. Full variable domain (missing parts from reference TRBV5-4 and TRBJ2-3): ETGVTQSPTHLIKTRGQQVTLRCSSQSGHNTVSWYQQALGQGPQFIFQYYREEENGRGNFPPRFSGLQFPNYSSELNVNALELDDSALYLCASSLAGRGTDTQYFGPGTRLTVL.

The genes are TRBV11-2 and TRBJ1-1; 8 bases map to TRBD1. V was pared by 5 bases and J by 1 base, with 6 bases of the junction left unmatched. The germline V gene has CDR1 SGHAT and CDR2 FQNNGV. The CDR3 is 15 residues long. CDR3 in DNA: TGTGCCAGCAGCATCAGGGGGCGAGGGAACACTGAAGCTTTCTTT. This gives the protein CASSIRGRGNTEAFF.

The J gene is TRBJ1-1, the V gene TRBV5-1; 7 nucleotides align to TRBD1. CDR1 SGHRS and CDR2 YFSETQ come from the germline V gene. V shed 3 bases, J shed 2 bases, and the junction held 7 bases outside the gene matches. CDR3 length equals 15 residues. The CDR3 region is CASSYSGTVNTEAFF. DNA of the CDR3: TGCGCCAGCAGCTACTCCGGGACAGTAAACACTGAAGCTTTCTTT.

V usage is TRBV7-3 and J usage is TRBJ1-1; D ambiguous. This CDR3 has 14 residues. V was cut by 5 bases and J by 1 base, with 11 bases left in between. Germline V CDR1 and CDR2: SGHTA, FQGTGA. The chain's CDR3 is CASSLQSANTEAFF. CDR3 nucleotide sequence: TGTGCCAGCAGCCTCCAAAGCGCGAACACTGAAGCTTTCTTT.

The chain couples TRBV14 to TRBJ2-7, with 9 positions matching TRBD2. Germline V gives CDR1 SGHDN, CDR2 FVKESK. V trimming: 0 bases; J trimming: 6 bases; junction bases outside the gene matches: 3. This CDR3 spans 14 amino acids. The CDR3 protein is CASSQERGGSEQYF. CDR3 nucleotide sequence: TGTGCCAGCAGCCAAGAGCGGGGGGGTTCCGAGCAGTACTTC. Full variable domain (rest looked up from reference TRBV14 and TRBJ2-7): EAGVTQFPSHSVIEKGQTVTLRCDPISGHDNLYWYRRVMGKEIKFLLHFVKESKQDESGMPNNRFLAERTGGTYSTLKVQPAELEDSGVYFCASSQERGGSEQYFGPGTRLTVT.

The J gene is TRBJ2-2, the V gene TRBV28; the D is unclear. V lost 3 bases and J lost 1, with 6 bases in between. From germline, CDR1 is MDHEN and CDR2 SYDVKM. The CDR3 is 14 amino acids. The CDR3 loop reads CASSLWRNTGELFF. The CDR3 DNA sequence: TGTGCCAGCAGTTTGTGGAGGAACACCGGGGAGCTGTTTTTT.